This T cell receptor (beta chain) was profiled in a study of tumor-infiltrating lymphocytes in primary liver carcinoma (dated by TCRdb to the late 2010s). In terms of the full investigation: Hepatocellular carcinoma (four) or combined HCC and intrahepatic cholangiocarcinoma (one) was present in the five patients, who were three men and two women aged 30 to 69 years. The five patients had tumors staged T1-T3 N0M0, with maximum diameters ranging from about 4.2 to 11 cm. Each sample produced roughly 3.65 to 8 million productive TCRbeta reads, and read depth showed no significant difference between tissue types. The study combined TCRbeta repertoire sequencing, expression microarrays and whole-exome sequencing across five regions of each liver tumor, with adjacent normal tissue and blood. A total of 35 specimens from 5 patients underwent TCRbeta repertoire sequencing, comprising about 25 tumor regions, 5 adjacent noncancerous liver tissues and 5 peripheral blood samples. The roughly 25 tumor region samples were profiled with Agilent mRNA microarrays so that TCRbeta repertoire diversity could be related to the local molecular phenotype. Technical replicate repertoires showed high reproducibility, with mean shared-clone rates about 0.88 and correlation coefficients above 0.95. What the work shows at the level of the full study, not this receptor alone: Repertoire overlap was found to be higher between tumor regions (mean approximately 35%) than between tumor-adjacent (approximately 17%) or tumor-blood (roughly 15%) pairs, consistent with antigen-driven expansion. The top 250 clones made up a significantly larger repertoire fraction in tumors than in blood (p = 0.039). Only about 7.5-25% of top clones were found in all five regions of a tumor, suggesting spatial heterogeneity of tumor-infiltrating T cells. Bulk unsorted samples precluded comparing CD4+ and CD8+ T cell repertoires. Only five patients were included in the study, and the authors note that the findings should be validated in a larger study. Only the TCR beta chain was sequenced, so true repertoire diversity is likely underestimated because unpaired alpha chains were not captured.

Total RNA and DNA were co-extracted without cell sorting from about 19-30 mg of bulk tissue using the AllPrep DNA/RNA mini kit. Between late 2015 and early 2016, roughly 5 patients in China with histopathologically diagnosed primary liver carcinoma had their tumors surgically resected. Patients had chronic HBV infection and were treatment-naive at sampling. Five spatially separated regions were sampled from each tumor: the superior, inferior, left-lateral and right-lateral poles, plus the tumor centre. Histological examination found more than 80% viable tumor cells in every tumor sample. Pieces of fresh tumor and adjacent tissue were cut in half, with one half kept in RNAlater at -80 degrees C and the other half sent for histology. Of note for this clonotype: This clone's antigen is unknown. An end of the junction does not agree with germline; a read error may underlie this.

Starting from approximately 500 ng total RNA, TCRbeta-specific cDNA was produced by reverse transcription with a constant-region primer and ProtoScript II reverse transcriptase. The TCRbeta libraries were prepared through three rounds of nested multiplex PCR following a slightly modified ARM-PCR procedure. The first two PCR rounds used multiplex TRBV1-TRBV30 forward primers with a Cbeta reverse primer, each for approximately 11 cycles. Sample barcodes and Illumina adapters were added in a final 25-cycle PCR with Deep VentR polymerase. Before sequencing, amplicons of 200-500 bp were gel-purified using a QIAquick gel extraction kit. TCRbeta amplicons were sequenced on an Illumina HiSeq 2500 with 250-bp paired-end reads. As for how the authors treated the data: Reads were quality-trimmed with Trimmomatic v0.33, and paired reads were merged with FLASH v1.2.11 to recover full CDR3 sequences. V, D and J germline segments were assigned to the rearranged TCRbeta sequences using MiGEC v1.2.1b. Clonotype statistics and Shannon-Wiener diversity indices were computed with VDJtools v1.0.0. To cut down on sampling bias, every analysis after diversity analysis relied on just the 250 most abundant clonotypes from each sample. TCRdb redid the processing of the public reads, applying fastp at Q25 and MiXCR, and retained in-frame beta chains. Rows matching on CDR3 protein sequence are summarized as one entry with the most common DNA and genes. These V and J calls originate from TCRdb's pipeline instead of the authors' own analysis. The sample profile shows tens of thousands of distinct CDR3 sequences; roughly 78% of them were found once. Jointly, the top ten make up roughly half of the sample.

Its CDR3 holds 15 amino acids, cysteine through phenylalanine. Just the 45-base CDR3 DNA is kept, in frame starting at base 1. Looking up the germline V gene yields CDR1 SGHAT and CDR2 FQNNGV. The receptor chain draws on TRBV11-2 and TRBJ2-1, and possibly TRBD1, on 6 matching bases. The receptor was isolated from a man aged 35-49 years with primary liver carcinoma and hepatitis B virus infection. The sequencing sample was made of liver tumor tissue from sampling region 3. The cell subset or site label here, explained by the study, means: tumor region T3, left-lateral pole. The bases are TGTCCCAGCAGCACAGGGACGGGCAGTTACAATGTGCAGTTCTTC. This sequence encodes CPSSTGTGSYNVQFF.